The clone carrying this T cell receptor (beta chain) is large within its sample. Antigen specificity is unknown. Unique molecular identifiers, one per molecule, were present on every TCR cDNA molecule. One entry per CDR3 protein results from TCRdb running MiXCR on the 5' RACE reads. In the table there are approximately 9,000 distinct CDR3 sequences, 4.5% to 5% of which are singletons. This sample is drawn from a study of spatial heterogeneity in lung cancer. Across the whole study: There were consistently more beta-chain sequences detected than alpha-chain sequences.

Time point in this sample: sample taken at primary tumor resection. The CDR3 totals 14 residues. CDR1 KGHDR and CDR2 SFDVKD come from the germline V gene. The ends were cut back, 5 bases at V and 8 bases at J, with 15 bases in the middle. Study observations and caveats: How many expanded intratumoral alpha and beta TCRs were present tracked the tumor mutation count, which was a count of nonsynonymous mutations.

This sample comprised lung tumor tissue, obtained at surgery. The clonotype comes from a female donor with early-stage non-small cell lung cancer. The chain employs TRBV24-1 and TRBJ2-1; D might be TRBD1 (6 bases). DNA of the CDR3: TGTGCCACCAGTGGCGGACAGTCTATCCATGAGCAGTTCTTC. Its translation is CATSGGQSIHEQFF.